Following are 6 T cell receptor beta chains from one sample sequenced in a study of type 1 regulatory T cells. MiXCR, applied by TCRdb to the reads, yields one record per CDR3 protein. The sample includes 80,000 to 100,000 distinct CDR3 sequences, less than 40% seen only once; the top ten take around 2.3%. The sample was CD4+ T cells, either the whole sample or a sorted fraction (not recorded which). Receptor source: a human donor in good health.

This sequence joins TRBV7-2 and TRBJ2-7, with 7 bases that match TRBD1. This CDR3 has 14 amino acids. Germline V gives CDR1 SGHTA, CDR2 FQGNSA. The J segment lost 4 bases and the V segment lost 3 bases, leaving 6 bases of the junction unmatched. The CDR3: CASSFRGQLYEQYF. The CDR3, as DNA: TGTGCCAGCAGCTTCAGGGGACAGTTGTACGAGCAGTACTTC. The full variable domain, completed using reference TRBV7-2 and TRBJ2-7, is GAGVSQSPSNKVTEKGKDVELRCDPISGHTALYWYRQSLGQGLEFLIYFQGNSAPDKSGLPSDRFSAERTGGSVSTLTIQRTQQEDSAVYLCASSFRGQLYEQYFGPGTRLTVT.

This clonotype was detected a few times. This chain links TRBV25-1 with TRBJ2-5; the D gene is possibly TRBD2 (6 bases). V shed 4 bases and J shed 4 bases, with 10 bases lying between them. The germline V gene encodes CDR1 MGHDK and CDR2 SYGVNS. The CDR3 extends over 13 amino acids. CDR3 residues: CASSVSGIETQYF. The CDR3 bases are TGTGCCAGCAGTGTTAGCGGAATAGAGACCCAGTACTTC.

The V gene is TRBV24-1, the J gene TRBJ2-5; possibly TRBD2 for D (6 bases). Trimming pared 2 bases from V and 7 bases from J, leaving 16 bases between. Looked up from germline, CDR1 is KGHDR and CDR2 is SFDVKD. The CDR3 covers 15 residues. The CDR3 sequence is CATSDYAGSTRTQYF. CDR3 DNA: TGTGCCACCAGTGATTATGCGGGATCAACTAGGACCCAGTACTTC.

The rearrangement joins TRBV20-1 to TRBJ2-7, with D possibly TRBD2 on 6 matching bases. The CDR3 runs 16 residues. Germline CDR1 DFQATT, CDR2 SNEGSKA (reference sequence). V lost 3 bases and J 6 bases, leaving 24 bases between the germline ends. The CDR3 sequence: CSARQFELGGSREQYF. In DNA form, the CDR3 reads TGCAGTGCTAGGCAGTTCGAGCTTGGAGGGTCTCGCGAGCAGTACTTC.

CDR3 loop: CASSLQGGRPDQPQHF. Here the CDR3 DNA reads TGTGCCAGTAGTCTACAGGGAGGGCGCCCGGATCAGCCCCAGCATTTT. The rearrangement links TRBV19 to TRBJ1-5; the D gene is possibly TRBD1 (6 bases). Per the germline V gene, CDR1 is LNHDA and CDR2 is SQIVND (reference sequence). The CDR3 has 16 amino acids. Between the trimmed V and J ends, which lost 5 bases and 5 bases, there was a span of 19 bases.

As regards this clonotype: A much larger clone is a single base away; this may be a read error. The chain uses TRBV5-4 and TRBJ2-4; TRBD1 aligns across 9 bases. V lost 3 bases to trimming and J lost 2 bases; unmatched junction nucleotides: 12. There are 18 residues in the CDR3. In germline, CDR1 is SGHNT, CDR2 YYREEE (reference sequence). As DNA, the CDR3 is TGTGCCAGCAGCTCGGGACAGGGAGGCGGTCTGTCCAAAAACATTCAGTACTTC. Translating gives CASSSGQGGGLSKNIQYF.